This T cell receptor (beta chain) was recorded in a study of cytomegalovirus exposure and HLA in healthy donors. Study background: In an earlier analysis, approximately 120 million unique TCR beta sequences were found from approximately 190 million T cells.

The V gene's germline CDR1 is LNHDA and CDR2 SQIVND (reference sequence). J was trimmed by 6 bases and V by 4 bases; bases with no gene match: 8. This CDR3 region has 15 residues. Findings of the study overall: In a later analysis, HLA-associated TCR beta chains were more clonally expanded than equally common others.

The PCR contained 60 Vbeta and 13 Jbeta primers. TCRdb's table, derived via immunoSEQ multiplex PCR, lists solely in-frame clones and lacks some. The data show 65,000 or so clones, 70% to 80% seen once. Notes on this clone: Its target is unknown.

The chain uses TRBV19 and TRBJ2-2; TRBD2 matches at 7 bases. The TCR sequence derives from a woman in her forties in good health and CMV-seropositive. Sequencing used PBMCs. The DNA for the CDR3 is TGTGCCAGTAGTACGGGGCCTGGGAGGGCCGGGGAGCTGTTTTTT. It translates to CASSTGPGRAGELFF.